This entry lists 18 T cell receptor beta chains sequenced from one sample in a study of regulatory T cells in long-lasting Graves disease. Researchers made TCR beta libraries by using iRepertoire HTBI primers and running Arm-PCR on CDR3 regions. TCRdb reprocessed the multiplex PCR reads via MiXCR and lists one record per CDR3 protein. The sample yields about 430,000 distinct CDR3 sequences, approximately 16% seen once. Described time point: newly diagnosed GD, antithyroid drugs for less than 3 months. The TCR library used RNA extracted from PBMCs. These data were likewise used in another study, on T cells in Graves' hyperthyroidism and ophthalmopathy.

Sequencing was performed on peripheral blood mononuclear cells (PBMCs), taken at new diagnosis, from a patient treated with antithyroid drugs. The receptors stem from a woman aged 40 to 55 with Graves disease.

This clonotype was seen many times. The genes are TRBV12-3 or TRBV12-4 and TRBJ2-5; weak D call: TRBD2 (6 bases). This CDR3 comprises 16 residues. The V end lost 2 bases, the J end lost 4 bases, and 17 bases lay between the germline ends. CDR3 loop: CASSLSRGRVPETQYF. Written as DNA, the CDR3 is TGTGCCAGCAGTTTATCGCGGGGCAGGGTCCCAGAGACCCAGTACTTC.

In its sample, this clonotype was seen many times. CDR3 residues: CASSSGPSGYQETQYF. CDR3 nucleotides: TGTGCCAGCAGCAGCGGGCCTAGCGGGTACCAAGAGACCCAGTACTTC. The J gene is TRBJ2-5, the V gene TRBV28, with 8 bases matching TRBD2. V lost 6 bases and J lost 0; bases outside the gene matches: 9. This CDR3 has 16 residues. Germline-derived CDR1 and CDR2 are MDHEN and SYDVKM.

The table lists this clonotype with many counts. The rearrangement uses TRBV27 and TRBJ2-1; 9 nucleotides agree with TRBD1. V shed 2 bases, J shed 4 bases, and the junction held 0 bases outside the gene matches. Germline values: CDR1 MNHEY, CDR2 SMNVEV (reference sequence). CDR3 length: 14 residues. The CDR3 loop reads CASSLGTGYNEQFF. Written as DNA, the CDR3 is TGTGCCAGCAGTTTAGGGACAGGGTACAATGAGCAGTTCTTC.

This clonotype came up many times. The gene calls are TRBV28 and TRBJ2-1; D gene unclear. The V gene's germline CDR1 is MDHEN and CDR2 SYDVKM. The V end lost 3 bases, the J end lost 3 bases, and 9 bases lay between the germline ends. The CDR3 is 14 residues long. The chain's CDR3 is CASSFLTGYNEQFF. In DNA form, the CDR3 reads TGTGCCAGCAGTTTCCTAACGGGCTACAATGAGCAGTTCTTC.

Remarks on this clonotype: This likely came from a read error, as a far larger clone is one base away. The chain uses TRBV7-2 and TRBJ2-7, with D perhaps matching TRBD1 (6 bases). The end of the DNA fits TRBJ2-3 better, so the J call may be wrong. The germline gives CDR1 SGHTA, CDR2 FQGNSA. The CDR3 sequence is 16 residues long. CDR3 bases: TGTGCCAGCAGCAGTCACCGGGACAAACGCACAGTTACGCAGTATTTT. Translation gives CASSSHRDKRTVTQYF.

This clonotype showed up just a few times. The chain is built from TRBV18 and TRBJ1-2; TRBD1 matches 9 bases. Germline values: CDR1 KGHSH, CDR2 LQKENI. This CDR3 is 15 amino acids long. V shed 2 bases and J 4 bases; nucleotides not matched to a gene: 5. The CDR3, as DNA: TGTGCCAGCTCACCAATGGGACAGGGTTCCTATGGCTACACCTTC. Translating it yields CASSPMGQGSYGYTF.

This clonotype has at least ten counts. The J gene is TRBJ2-1, the V gene TRBV20-1, with 7 bases aligning to TRBD2. V lost 3 bases, J lost 4 bases, and 9 bases stayed unmatched. The germline gives CDR1 DFQATT, CDR2 SNEGSKA (reference sequence). This CDR3 has 15 residues. The CDR3, as DNA: TGCAGTGCTAGTATGGCGGGAGTTCTTTACAATGAGCAGTTCTTC. This codes for CSASMAGVLYNEQFF.

Ten or more counts support this clonotype. The chain links TRBV30 to TRBJ2-7; weak D call: TRBD2 (7 bases). Germline-derived CDR1 and CDR2 are GTSNPN and SVGIG (reference sequence). The CDR3 spans 17 residues. V lost 2 bases, J lost 2 bases, and 22 bases lay in between. CDR3 loop: CAWSSPRGAQTPYEQYF. Here the CDR3 DNA reads TGTGCCTGGAGTTCCCCTCGGGGGGCCCAAACCCCCTACGAGCAGTACTTC.

This clonotype was seen ten or more times. In nucleotides, the CDR3 is TGTGCCAGCAGCTCCGGGACAGGACTCTACGAGCAGTACTTC. Translation: CASSSGTGLYEQYF. This rearrangement joins TRBV5-6 to TRBJ2-7; 8 bases agree with TRBD1. The CDR3 consists of 14 residues. V was pared by 3 bases and J by 3 bases, with 5 bases of the junction left unmatched. CDR1 is SGHDT and CDR2 is YYEEEE in the germline V gene.

The gene calls are TRBV5-4 and TRBJ2-2; 9 bases are shared with TRBD1. CDR1 is SGHNT and CDR2 is YYREEE in the germline V gene (reference sequence). This CDR3 has 15 residues. V shed 3 bases, J shed 7 bases, and the junction held 7 bases outside the gene matches. The CDR3, as DNA: TGTGCCAGCAGCTGGGGACAGGGTATCGGCGGGGAGCTGTTTTTT. As protein: CASSWGQGIGGELFF.

V usage is TRBV28 and J usage is TRBJ2-7; no clear D gene. Germline V gives CDR1 MDHEN, CDR2 SYDVKM. This CDR3 has 12 amino acids. Trimming pared 4 bases from V and 3 bases from J, leaving 7 bases between. The CDR3, as DNA: TGTGCCAGCAGTTACTCCCTCTACGAGCAGTACTTC. Protein sequence: CASSYSLYEQYF.

This clonotype appeared many times. This chain uses TRBV28 with TRBJ2-7, with TRBD1 matching over 7 bases. Germline CDR1 reads MDHEN; CDR2 reads SYDVKM. The V gene end was trimmed by 6 bases and the J gene end by 4 bases; junction bases not matched to a gene: 18. The CDR3 covers 17 residues. The CDR3 loop is CASSQPTYTGTDYEQYF. The CDR3 nucleotides read TGTGCCAGCAGCCAACCTACTTACACCGGGACAGATTACGAGCAGTACTTC.

The chain carries TRBV24-1 and TRBJ1-4, with TRBD1 as a possible D gene (5 bases). The CDR3 has 15 amino acids. V was trimmed by 4 bases and J by 0 bases, leaving 8 bases between them. Germline CDR1 KGHDR, CDR2 SFDVKD. CDR3 nucleotides: TGTGCCACCAGTGAAGGGGCAGCAACTAATGAAAAACTGTTTTTT. Translated, it gives CATSEGAATNEKLFF.

This clonotype was recorded at least ten times. The genes are TRBV18 and TRBJ2-1, with TRBD2 matching 8 bases. The CDR3 has 15 amino acids. Germline-derived CDR1 and CDR2 are KGHSH and LQKENI. V dropped 0 bases and J dropped 5; count of bases not matched to a gene: 3. The CDR3 DNA reads TGTGCCAGCTCACCACCTTCGGGAGGGGACAATGAGCAGTTCTTC. Its protein is CASSPPSGGDNEQFF.

With regard to this clonotype: It may be a read error: a sequence one base away is much more abundant. The CDR3 sequence is CASSSGNSYNEQLF. The CDR3 bases are TGTGCCAGCAGTTCTGGCAACTCCTACAATGAGCAGCTCTTC. The chain uses TRBV28 and TRBJ2-1; no clear D. Germline V gene data show CDR1 as MDHEN and CDR2 as SYDVKM. The CDR3 extends over 14 amino acids.

Many counts were recorded for this clonotype. A junction boundary mismatches the germline segment, possibly from a read error. V usage is TRBV5-1 and J usage is TRBJ1-1; a weak D match, TRBD1 (5 bases). This CDR3 is 12 amino acids long. Germline-derived CDR1 and CDR2 are SGHRS and YFSETQ. Here the CDR3 reads CASSWGGTEAFF. CDR3 coding DNA: TGTGCCAGCAGTTGGGGGGGCACTGAAGCTTTCTTT. Looking up the rest from reference TRBV5-1 and TRBJ1-1 gives the full variable domain: KAGVTQTPRYLIKTRGQQVTLSCSPISGHRSVSWYQQTPGQGLQFLFEYFSETQRNKGNFPGRFSGRQFSNSRSEMNVSTLELGDSALYLCASSWGGTEAFFGQGTRLTVV.

This clonotype has just a few counts. This chain links TRBV6-1 with TRBJ2-7; TRBD1 is a possible D gene (5 bases). This CDR3 comprises 13 residues. Germline V gene lookup returns CDR1 MNHNS and CDR2 SASEGT. The V gene lost 4 bases and the J gene lost 2 bases, with 9 bases spanning the gap. For the CDR3, the DNA is TGTGCCAGCAGTGGGGGCATGGCCTACGAGCAGTACTTC. This translates into CASSGGMAYEQYF.

Many counts were recorded for this clonotype. The chain is built from TRBV7-3 and TRBJ2-1; TRBD2 is a possible D gene (6 bases). Looked up from germline, CDR1 is SGHTA and CDR2 is FQGTGA. Deletions cut 6 bases from V and 5 bases from J, with 14 bases between. CDR3 length: 14 residues. CDR3 sequence (DNA): TGTGCCAGCAGGACGGGACTTCAAAACAATGAGCAGTTCTTC. It specifies CASRTGLQNNEQFF.